The 29 T cell receptor beta chains below were found in one sample sequenced in a study of cytomegalovirus exposure and HLA in healthy donors. 60 Vbeta and 13 Jbeta primers were used in PCR. Only in-frame clones appear in the TCRdb table, and some are missing; sequencing was by immunoSEQ multiplex PCR. The data contain roughly 120,000 clones, around 68% of them singletons. Sequenced input: PBMCs. The receptors here all came from a woman between 45 and 60 years old in good health and CMV-seropositive.

This clone was observed a few times. The chain employs TRBV9 and TRBJ2-5; 8 nucleotides align to TRBD1. This CDR3 contains 16 residues. J gave up 2 bases and V 0 bases, and 6 bases lay outside the gene matches. CDR1 is SGDLS, CDR2 YYNGEE, per germline. This CDR3 is CASSVDHRGWQETQYF. The CDR3 DNA is TGTGCCAGCAGCGTAGATCACAGGGGGTGGCAAGAGACCCAGTACTTC.

The chain is built from TRBV5-5 and TRBJ1-4; tentative D call: TRBD1 (5 bases). Per germline, CDR1 SGHKS and CDR2 YYEKEE (reference sequence). The CDR3 totals 15 residues. Trimming took off 4 bases at V and 3 bases at J, with 13 bases between the two ends. This chain's CDR3 is CASSPDSLSNEKLFF. The CDR3 coding sequence is TGTGCCAGCAGCCCAGACAGCCTTTCTAATGAAAAACTGTTTTTT.

The chain combines TRBV28 with TRBJ1-2; D perhaps matches TRBD1 (5 bases). Germline CDR1 MDHEN, CDR2 SYDVKM. V was cut by 3 bases and J by 2 bases, with 7 bases left in between. The CDR3 runs 13 residues. The CDR3 protein is CASSFAGNYGYTF. The CDR3 DNA sequence: TGTGCCAGCAGTTTCGCAGGGAACTATGGCTACACCTTC.

The chain employs TRBV28 and TRBJ1-1, with D possibly matching TRBD1 (5 bases). The germline gives CDR1 MDHEN, CDR2 SYDVKM. V was shortened by 5 bases and J by 4 bases, with 14 bases between the two germline ends. This CDR3 is built from 14 residues. CDR3 sequence reads: CASSVLWGLTEAFF. As DNA, the CDR3 is TGTGCCAGCAGTGTCCTGTGGGGACTCACTGAAGCTTTCTTT. Full variable domain (rest looked up from reference TRBV28 and TRBJ1-1): DVKVTQSSRYLVKRTGEKVFLECVQDMDHENMFWYRQDPGLGLRLIYFSYDVKMKEKGDIPEGYSVSREKKERFSLILESASTNQTSMYLCASSVLWGLTEAFFGQGTRLTVV.

This clone is termed large (0.1 to 1%). At one end the junction does not follow the germline gene, possibly because of a read error. V usage is TRBV2 and J usage is TRBJ1-1, with unresolved D. The germline V gene has CDR1 SNHLY and CDR2 FYNNEI. The CDR3 runs 10 residues. The CDR3 DNA reads as TGTGCCAGCAGTAGCCTCGCCCATACCTTT. Translated, it gives CASSSLAHTF.

This chain links TRBV19 with TRBJ2-5, with TRBD1 identical over 10 bases. In germline, CDR1 is LNHDA, CDR2 SQIVND (reference sequence). The CDR3 covers 16 residues. Trimming took 3 bases from V and 2 from J; bases not matched to a gene: 6. The CDR3: CASSMGGTGAQETQYF. Here the CDR3 DNA reads TGTGCCAGTAGTATGGGGGGGACAGGGGCGCAAGAGACCCAGTACTTC.

This clone has just a few counts. This chain connects TRBV19 to TRBJ2-5, with D perhaps matching TRBD1 (5 bases). This CDR3 has 14 amino acids. Trimming stripped 5 bases from V and 5 bases from J, with 15 bases between. The germline CDR1 and CDR2 sequences are LNHDA and SQIVND (reference sequence). CDR3 region: CASSENQGWETQYF. Written as DNA, the CDR3 is TGTGCCAGTAGTGAGAATCAGGGTTGGGAGACCCAGTACTTC.

This rearrangement joins TRBV5-1 to TRBJ2-7; perhaps TRBD2 as D (6 bases). The CDR3 covers 15 residues. Per germline, CDR1 SGHRS and CDR2 YFSETQ. Trimming pared 2 bases from V and 3 bases from J, leaving 15 bases between. The CDR3 here is CASSFTPGVDYEQYF. CDR3 coding DNA: TGCGCCAGCAGCTTCACCCCGGGGGTTGACTACGAGCAGTACTTC.

This chain connects TRBV28 to TRBJ1-2; possible D gene TRBD1, 5 bases. Trimming stripped 5 bases from V and 6 bases from J, with 16 bases between. The germline CDR1 and CDR2 sequences are MDHEN and SYDVKM. This CDR3 spans 14 amino acids. CDR3 DNA sequence: TGTGCCAGCAGTGAACCCGGGGGGAGGGATGGCTACACCTTC. It is translated as CASSEPGGRDGYTF.

The chain has TRBV7-7 and TRBJ2-7; 9 bases are a match to TRBD1. J was trimmed by 6 bases and V by 5 bases; bases with no gene match: 8. Germline V gene sequence: CDR1 SSHAT, CDR2 FNYEAQ (reference sequence). CDR3 length equals 14 residues. The CDR3 is CASSQGQGSSEQYF. In nucleotides, the CDR3 is TGTGCCAGCAGCCAGGGACAGGGCTCGTCCGAGCAGTACTTC.

The V call is TRBV27, the J call TRBJ2-7; TRBD2 aligns across 14 bases. The V and J ends lost 5 bases and 8 bases, in that order; junction bases with no gene match: 8. The CDR3 length is 15 residues. CDR1 MNHEY and CDR2 SMNVEV come from the germline V gene (reference sequence). Here the CDR3 DNA reads TGTGCCAGCAGTGCCGGGACTAGCGGGAGAGAAAAGCAGTACTTC. Protein sequence: CASSAGTSGREKQYF.

The chain links TRBV5-1 to TRBJ2-7, with D perhaps matching TRBD2 (5 bases). Germline CDR1 SGHRS, CDR2 YFSETQ. The CDR3 is 16 amino acids. Deletions cut 4 bases from V and 0 bases from J, with 17 bases between. CDR3 amino acids: CASSIHSGSGSYEQYF. The CDR3, as DNA: TGCGCCAGCAGCATCCACAGCGGTTCGGGCTCCTACGAGCAGTACTTC.

The J gene is TRBJ2-5, the V gene TRBV6-6, with 11 bases fitting TRBD1. The CDR3 is 15 residues long. V was pared by 5 bases and J by 5 bases, with 7 bases of the junction left unmatched. Looked up from germline, CDR1 is MNHNY and CDR2 is SVGAGI (reference sequence). CDR3 sequence (DNA): TGTGCCAGCAGTGAGGACAGGGGGCGGGGGGAGACCCAGTACTTC. Translation gives CASSEDRGRGETQYF.

The count of this clone is one. The V gene is TRBV18, the J gene TRBJ2-5; no clear D. The J call may be in error: the DNA end matches TRBJ2-7 better. CDR3 length: 16 residues. CDR1 is KGHSH and CDR2 is LQKENI in the germline V gene. CDR3 in DNA: TGTGCCAGCTCACCGAGTGAAGTTGTGGAGACCTACGAGCAGTACTTC. Its translation: CASSPSEVVETYEQYF.

The gene calls are TRBV7-2 and TRBJ2-1, with a possible D match to TRBD1 (5 bases). The CDR3 is 14 residues long. Germline CDR1 reads SGHTA; CDR2 reads FQGNSA. The V gene lost 0 bases and the J gene lost 6 bases, with 9 bases spanning the gap. CDR3 nucleotide sequence: TGTGCCAGCAGCTTAGCGAGGACACCCAATGAGCAGTTCTTC. Its protein product is CASSLARTPNEQFF.

The rearrangement uses TRBV28 and TRBJ2-7, with 9 bases matching TRBD1. V lost 7 bases, J lost 4 bases, and 11 bases stayed unmatched. Germline values: CDR1 MDHEN, CDR2 SYDVKM. This CDR3 is 15 amino acids long. The CDR3: CASTLGGDRVYEQYF. The CDR3 DNA reads as TGTGCCAGCACCTTAGGGGGGGACAGGGTTTACGAGCAGTACTTC.

The V call is TRBV27, the J call TRBJ1-2; 9 bases line up with TRBD1. The CDR3 spans 15 residues. V was pared by 7 bases and J by 7 bases, with 13 bases of the junction left unmatched. Looked up from germline, CDR1 is MNHEY and CDR2 is SMNVEV (reference sequence). The CDR3 sequence: CASNEAGTGISGYTF. The CDR3 bases are TGTGCCAGCAACGAAGCCGGGACAGGGATAAGTGGCTACACCTTC.

This clone was found a few times. The rearrangement uses TRBV7-2 and TRBJ1-1, with 8 bases lining up with TRBD1. V shed 4 bases and J 4 bases; nucleotides not matched to a gene: 5. The CDR3 totals 14 residues. CDR1 and CDR2 from the germline V gene are SGHTA and FQGNSA. The CDR3 DNA reads TGTGCCAGCAGCTCTGCCGGGACAGGCACTGAAGCTTTCTTT. It translates to CASSSAGTGTEAFF. The whole variable domain, remainder taken from reference TRBV7-2 and TRBJ1-1, is GAGVSQSPSNKVTEKGKDVELRCDPISGHTALYWYRQSLGQGLEFLIYFQGNSAPDKSGLPSDRFSAERTGGSVSTLTIQRTQQEDSAVYLCASSSAGTGTEAFFGQGTRLTVV.

This chain's CDR3 is CAISESESYEQYF. DNA for the CDR3: TGTGCCATCAGTGAGTCCGAGAGTTACGAGCAGTACTTC. The chain is built from TRBV10-3 and TRBJ2-7; the D is unclear. V lost 0 bases and J lost 4, with 7 bases in between. The CDR3 contains 13 residues. The germline gives CDR1 ENHRY, CDR2 SYGVKD.

The J gene is TRBJ2-5, the V gene TRBV6-1, with D perhaps TRBD1 (6 bases). With 4 bases removed from V and 2 bases from J, the gap between germline ends came to 11 bases. CDR1 and CDR2 from the germline V gene are MNHNS and SASEGT. The CDR3 runs 14 residues. The CDR3 nucleotides read TGTGCCAGCAGTGCGGACAGAATTCAAGAGACCCAGTACTTC. Protein: CASSADRIQETQYF.

The V gene is TRBV14, the J gene TRBJ2-3; D may be TRBD2 (5 bases). The germline V and J ends were trimmed by 3 bases and 0 bases, with 13 bases remaining between them. The CDR3 runs 16 residues. CDR1 and CDR2 from the germline V gene are SGHDN and FVKESK. CDR3 DNA sequence: TGTGCCAGCAGCCAGCAGAGGGCTTCTAGCACAGATACGCAGTATTTT. Amino acids: CASSQQRASSTDTQYF.

The chain uses TRBV29-1 and TRBJ2-7, with TRBD1 matching 9 bases. CDR3 length equals 13 residues. The germline CDR1 and CDR2 sequences are SQVTM and ANQGSEA. The junction had 4 bases not matched to a gene; V was cut back by 4 bases and J by 3 bases. The CDR3 protein is CSVGPGQGYEQYF. CDR3 DNA sequence: TGCAGCGTTGGGCCGGGACAGGGCTACGAGCAGTACTTC.

The J gene is TRBJ1-1, the V gene TRBV10-1; TRBD1 might be the D (5 bases). V lost 2 bases and J 4 bases, leaving 11 bases between the germline ends. This CDR3 has 14 residues. The germline V gene has CDR1 WNHNN and CDR2 SYGVQD (reference sequence). The DNA of the CDR3 is TGCGCCAGCAGTGAGGCGGGGCGAGGCACTGAAGCTTTCTTT. This encodes CASSEAGRGTEAFF.

The rearrangement links TRBV27 to TRBJ2-7; 9 bases map to TRBD2. V was pared by 1 base and J by 5 bases, with 6 bases of the junction left unmatched. The length of the CDR3 is 15 residues. Looked up from germline, CDR1 is MNHEY and CDR2 is SMNVEV (reference sequence). CDR3 protein: CASSLYSGRDNEQYF. As DNA, the CDR3 is TGTGCCAGCAGTTTATATAGCGGGAGAGATAACGAGCAGTACTTC.

For this clone: The CDR3 ends on some other residue instead of the conserved phenylalanine or tryptophan, so this is likely a read error. This chain joins TRBV5-1 and TRBJ1-6, with TRBD1 matching 7 bases. The V gene's germline CDR1 is SGHRS and CDR2 YFSETQ. Trimming took 4 bases from V and 8 from J; bases not matched to a gene: 9. The CDR3 consists of 15 residues. The CDR3 spells CASSPGTALDSPLHV. Written as DNA, the CDR3 is TGCGCCAGCAGCCCCGGGACAGCTCTAGATTCACCCCTCCACGTT.

The genes are TRBV7-9 and TRBJ1-2; D perhaps matches TRBD1 (6 bases). Trimming pared 1 base from V and 5 bases from J, leaving 8 bases between. CDR1 and CDR2 (germline): SEHNR, FQNEAQ (reference sequence). The CDR3 extends over 13 amino acids. Here the CDR3 DNA reads TGTGCCAGCAGCTTAGTTCAGGGGTATGGCTACACCTTC. It specifies CASSLVQGYGYTF.

This chain links TRBV7-6 with TRBJ2-3; 11 bases are a match to TRBD1. Germline values: CDR1 SGHVS, CDR2 FNYEAQ. This CDR3 comprises 19 residues. The ends lost 1 base at V and 5 bases at J; junction bases unmatched: 14. In nucleotides, the CDR3 is TGTGCCAGCAGCTTAGAATTCTCCGTGGGGACAGGGGGTAGAGATACGCAGTATTTT. Translating gives CASSLEFSVGTGGRDTQYF.

V is TRBV7-3 and J is TRBJ2-1; D is possibly TRBD2 (5 bases). The CDR3 contains 15 residues. Germline lookup yields CDR1 SGHTA and CDR2 FQGTGA. Trimming took 3 bases from V and 1 from J, leaving 10 bases between them. CDR3: CASSFGLLSYNEQFF. CDR3 coding DNA: TGTGCCAGCAGCTTCGGACTGCTATCCTACAATGAGCAGTTCTTC.

The chain uses TRBV10-3 and TRBJ2-1; TRBD2 aligns across 8 bases. Trimming at V came to 8 bases and at J to 8 bases, leaving 26 bases not matched to a gene. The CDR3 sequence is 19 residues long. Germline V CDR1 and CDR2: ENHRY, SYGVKD. The DNA for the CDR3 is TGTGCCATCGGACAGCCGGGGTTAGCGGGAAGGGGGTCTGGCGATGAGCAGTTCTTC. Residues: CAIGQPGLAGRGSGDEQFF.